Listed here are 22 T cell receptor beta chains from one sample, sequenced in a study of T cell repertoires in aging, cancer and after chemotherapy (dated by TCRdb to between 2018 and 2021). These reads were obtained on an Illumina MiSeq. Rearranged TRB sequences spanning V, D and J segments were amplified in a multiplex touch-down PCR with a mixed TRB-A/B primer pool. The raw public data were reprocessed by TCRdb itself: fastp quality trimming at Q25, MiXCR clonotype calling, in-frame beta chains only. Identical CDR3 proteins give one entry, which carries the most common genes and DNA. The sample yields roughly 1,300 distinct CDR3 sequences; about 27% were counted once. In total, the top ten clones hold around 16% of the sample. TCR beta rearrangements were amplified from genomic DNA isolated from peripheral blood, not from sorted cells or RNA. The sample comprised blood. The receptors derive from a human donor with a solid tumor.

V usage is TRBV6-1 and J usage is TRBJ2-2; D perhaps matches TRBD1 (6 bases). The V and J ends lost 8 bases and 0 bases respectively, with 13 bases between them. Germline V gives CDR1 MNHNS, CDR2 SASEGT. The CDR3 has 15 amino acids. The CDR3 nucleotides are TGTGCCAGCGGCACCGGGACAACGAACACCGGGGAGCTGTTTTTT. It specifies CASGTGTTNTGELFF.

This clonotype is judged large. As DNA, the CDR3 is TGTGCCAGCAGCTACCGGGATAGAAGTTCAGATACGCAGTATTTT. Protein: CASSYRDRSSDTQYF. The J gene is TRBJ2-3, the V gene TRBV6-2 or TRBV6-3, with a weak D call TRBD2 (5 bases). Germline V CDR1 and CDR2: MNHEY, SVGEGT. V lost 6 bases and J lost 4, with 17 bases in between. This CDR3 is built from 15 residues.

This clonotype ranks as large (0.1 to 1%). V is TRBV27 and J is TRBJ1-6; 7 bases are a match to TRBD1. The junction had 3 bases not matched to a gene; V was cut back by 0 bases and J by 7 bases. The germline gives CDR1 MNHEY, CDR2 SMNVEV (reference sequence). The length of the CDR3 is 15 residues. This chain's CDR3 is CASSLSTGANSPLHF. For the CDR3, the DNA is TGTGCCAGCAGTTTATCCACAGGGGCCAATTCACCCCTCCACTTT.

This clonotype is large in the sample. The chain joins TRBV6-5 to TRBJ2-7; the D gene could be TRBD1 or TRBD2 (5 bases each). CDR1 MNHEY and CDR2 SVGAGI come from the germline V gene. The V gene lost 5 bases and the J gene lost 3 bases, with 11 bases spanning the gap. This CDR3 region has 13 residues. The CDR3 loop is CASSHRDGYEQYF. The CDR3 DNA sequence: TGTGCCAGCAGTCACCGGGACGGCTACGAGCAGTACTTC.

This clonotype is medium-sized (0.01 to 0.1%) within its sample. V usage is TRBV24-1 and J usage is TRBJ1-2; no reliable D call. V lost 6 bases and J 4 bases, leaving 26 bases between the germline ends. Germline V gives CDR1 KGHDR, CDR2 SFDVKD. The CDR3 runs to 18 residues. CDR3 sequence reads: CATSPQEGLPLPIYGYTF. In DNA, the CDR3 is TGTGCCACCAGTCCCCAGGAAGGCCTGCCCTTACCTATCTATGGCTACACCTTC.

By share, this clonotype ranks as medium-sized (0.01 to 0.1%). The chain is built from TRBV20-1 and TRBJ2-5; D not certain. The CDR3 has 13 residues. CDR1 is DFQATT, CDR2 SNEGSKA, per germline (reference sequence). V lost 3 bases and J lost 0, with 8 bases in between. The CDR3: CSARGSYQETQYF. In DNA form, the CDR3 reads TGCAGTGCTAGGGGCAGTTACCAAGAGACCCAGTACTTC.

CDR3 amino acids: CASKGDGASYEQYF. DNA for the CDR3: TGTGCCTCGAAAGGGGACGGGGCCTCCTACGAGCAGTACTTC. The chain combines TRBV30 with TRBJ2-7; D might be TRBD1 or TRBD2, each matching 5 bases. V was trimmed by 7 bases and J by 0 bases, leaving 16 bases between them. Per germline, CDR1 GTSNPN and CDR2 SVGIG (reference sequence). The CDR3 length is 14 residues.

Note on this clonotype: A much larger clone lies a single base off, so this may be a read error. The CDR3 coding sequence is TGTGCCAGCAGCAAAAAGCAGGAGAGGTACGAGCAGTACTTC. It translates to CASSKKQERYEQYF. The V and J genes are TRBV21-1 and TRBJ2-7; no DNA check was done on the table's D call, TRBD2. TRBV21-1 is listed as a pseudogene. The CDR3 is 14 residues long.

This clonotype is deemed large. The chain combines TRBV6-2 or TRBV6-3 with TRBJ1-5, with D perhaps TRBD1 (6 bases). The ends were cut back, 4 bases at V and 5 bases at J, with 9 bases in the middle. CDR1 MNHEY and CDR2 SVGEGT come from the germline V gene. This CDR3 comprises 13 residues. DNA for the CDR3: TGTGCCAGCAGTTGGACAGTCGATCAGCCCCAGCATTTT. Translating it yields CASSWTVDQPQHF.

The chain is built from TRBV6-5 and TRBJ2-5; the match to TRBD2 covers 8 bases. Trimming at V came to 5 bases and at J to 7 bases, leaving 12 bases not matched to a gene. Germline CDR1 reads MNHEY; CDR2 reads SVGAGI. The CDR3 has 15 amino acids. CDR3 region: CASSLGGAGGGTQYF. Here the CDR3 DNA reads TGTGCCAGCAGTCTCGGGGGGGCCGGGGGGGGGACCCAGTACTTC.

CDR3: CSVATANTGLLTEAFF. Written as DNA, the CDR3 is TGCAGCGTGGCGACAGCGAACACCGGGCTGCTCACTGAAGCTTTCTTT. The rearrangement links TRBV29-1 to TRBJ1-1; D perhaps matches TRBD1 (5 bases). The V and J ends lost 6 bases and 4 bases respectively, with 24 bases between them. The CDR3 has 16 amino acids. Germline CDR1 is SQVTM and CDR2 is ANQGSEA.

This clonotype counts as large. The chain has TRBV19 and TRBJ2-7; tentatively, D is TRBD1 (5 bases). Trimming shortened V by 1 base and J by 3 bases, and 13 bases separated the two germline ends. Per the germline V gene, CDR1 is LNHDA and CDR2 is SQIVND (reference sequence). This CDR3 contains 15 residues. The CDR3 sequence is CASSIAARADYEQYF. CDR3 in DNA: TGTGCCAGTAGTATAGCGGCCAGGGCAGACTACGAGCAGTACTTC.

Within the sample, this clonotype is large. V is TRBV19 and J is TRBJ1-1; D possibly corresponds to TRBD1 (5 bases). Germline V gene sequence: CDR1 LNHDA, CDR2 SQIVND (reference sequence). Trimming removed 0 bases at V and 3 bases at J, with 11 bases between. CDR3 length equals 15 residues. The CDR3 loop reads CASSIDESGDTEAFF. As DNA, the CDR3 is TGTGCCAGTAGTATAGATGAGTCGGGGGACACTGAAGCTTTCTTT.

This clonotype is categorized as medium-sized (0.01 to 0.1%). V gene TRBV6-2 or TRBV6-3 combines with J gene TRBJ2-4; D assignment may be TRBD1 or TRBD2 (6 bases each). This CDR3 contains 12 residues. V gave up 4 bases and J gave up 15 bases, with 16 bases separating them. From germline, CDR1 is MNHEY and CDR2 SVGEGT. The CDR3: CASSSGSGAGYF. In nucleotides, the CDR3 is TGTGCCAGCAGTTCCGGGTCGGGGGCCGGGTACTTC.

A few counts support this clonotype. The J gene is TRBJ1-5, the V gene TRBV20-1, with 8 bases lining up with TRBD1. CDR3 length: 13 residues. V was clipped by 3 bases and J by 5 bases; unmatched bases: 3. Germline CDR1 reads DFQATT; CDR2 reads SNEGSKA (reference sequence). The CDR3 region has the DNA TGCAGTGCTAGGTTGACAGGGGATCAGCCCCAGCATTTT. This sequence encodes CSARLTGDQPQHF.

This chain links TRBV19 with TRBJ1-2, with 8 bases aligning to TRBD1. CDR1 is LNHDA, CDR2 SQIVND, per germline (reference sequence). J was trimmed by 4 bases and V by 3 bases; bases with no gene match: 10. The CDR3 has 16 residues. Here the CDR3 DNA reads TGTGCCAGTAGTATTAAGGGACAGGCCCCTGGCTATGGCTACACCTTC. Protein product: CASSIKGQAPGYGYTF.

By its share, this clonotype is medium-sized. This chain connects TRBV21-1 to TRBJ1-4; TRBD1, as called in the table, went unchecked against the DNA. TRBV21-1 corresponds to a pseudogene. This CDR3 is built from 18 residues. This CDR3 reads CASSKERGQGRTNEKLFF. CDR3 nucleotide sequence: TGTGCCAGCAGCAAAGAAAGGGGACAGGGACGAACTAATGAAAAACTGTTTTTT.

This clonotype came up a few times. The chain couples TRBV19 to TRBJ2-2; no clear D. The V end lost 1 base, the J end lost 3 bases, and 6 bases lay between the germline ends. Germline V CDR1 and CDR2: LNHDA, SQIVND (reference sequence). The CDR3 runs 14 residues. DNA for the CDR3: TGTGCCAGTAGTATAGCCCTTTACACCGGGGAGCTGTTTTTT. Translation: CASSIALYTGELFF. Looking up the rest from reference TRBV19 and TRBJ2-2 gives the full variable domain: DGGITQSPKYLFRKEGQNVTLSCEQNLNHDAMYWYRQDPGQGLRLIYYSQIVNDFQKGDIAEGYSVSREKKESFPLTVTSAQKNPTAFYLCASSIALYTGELFFGEGSRLTVL.

CDR3 sequence: CASSLGNTDTQYF. DNA of the CDR3: TGTGCCAGCAGCCTCGGGAACACAGATACGCAGTATTTT. This chain uses TRBV11-1 with TRBJ2-3; D is possibly TRBD2 (5 bases). The germline gives CDR1 SGHAT, CDR2 FQDESV (reference sequence). Between the trimmed V and J ends, which lost 5 bases and 2 bases, there was a span of 8 bases. The CDR3 length is 13 residues.

This clonotype is deemed medium-sized. The chain is built from TRBV21-1 and TRBJ1-2; the D call of TRBD1 is as the table states it, not checked on the DNA. TRBV21-1 is recorded as a pseudogene. The CDR3 length is 14 residues. CDR3 DNA: TGTGCCAGCAGCCCCGAGGGGGTCCCTCGTGGCTACACCTTC. Translated: CASSPEGVPRGYTF.

This clonotype was seen a few times. The chain's CDR3 is CASSLRLAARSYNEQFF. The DNA for the CDR3 is TGTGCCAGCAGTTTAAGACTAGCGGCCCGCTCCTACAATGAGCAGTTCTTC. The chain combines TRBV28 with TRBJ2-1; TRBD2 matches 9 bases. The CDR3 has 17 amino acids. From germline, CDR1 is MDHEN and CDR2 SYDVKM. V trimming: 2 bases; J trimming: 0 bases; junction bases outside the gene matches: 5.

This clonotype is labeled as medium-sized. The rearrangement links TRBV7-9 to TRBJ1-1, with D possibly TRBD1 on 6 matching bases. In germline, CDR1 is SEHNR, CDR2 FQNEAQ (reference sequence). Trimming took 5 bases from V and 4 from J, leaving 14 bases between them. The CDR3 length is 14 residues. CDR3 loop: CASSPNREITEAFF. CDR3 nucleotides: TGTGCCAGCAGCCCGAACAGGGAAATCACTGAAGCTTTCTTT.